The sequence of this T cell receptor beta chain was determined in a study of Graves' ophthalmopathy and Graves' hyperthyroidism. At the level of the study: Stable hyperthyroidism denotes an absence of ophthalmopathy throughout 18 months of follow-up.

Germline CDR1 is SGHDN and CDR2 is FVKESK. Between the trimmed V and J ends, which lost 4 bases and 2 bases, there was a span of 21 bases. This CDR3 has 17 residues. The TCR beta CDR3 regions underwent amplification from RNA transcripts. An opening RT-PCR round employed HTBI primers and preceded a second-round multiplex PCR. TCRdb analysed the multiplex PCR reads with MiXCR anew, one entry per CDR3 protein. Among roughly 1.1 million distinct CDR3 sequences listed, about 38% were seen once. Diagnoses were established from clinical symptoms, serum thyroxine, TRAb, thyroid ultrasound and orbital computed tomography.

The TCR was taken from an adult man with Graves' hyperthyroidism. The sample comprised peripheral blood or thyroid tissue (not recorded which). The chain uses TRBV14 and TRBJ2-7; perhaps D is TRBD1 or TRBD2 (5 bases each). CDR3 bases: TGTGCCAGCAGCCCCTACTTCCGGGACCCTGCGCCCTACGAGCAGTACTTC. Translation: CASSPYFRDPAPYEQYF.